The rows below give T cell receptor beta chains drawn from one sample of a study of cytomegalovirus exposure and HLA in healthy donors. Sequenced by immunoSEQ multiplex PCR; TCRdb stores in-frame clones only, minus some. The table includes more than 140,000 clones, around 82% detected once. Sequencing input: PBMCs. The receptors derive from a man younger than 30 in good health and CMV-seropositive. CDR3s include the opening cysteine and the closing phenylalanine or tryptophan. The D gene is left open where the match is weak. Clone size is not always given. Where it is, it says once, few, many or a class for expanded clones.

cdr3_nt: TGTGCCAGCAGTCCGAAGCGGGTCTACAATGAGCAGTTCTTC; cdr3_aa: CASSPKRVYNEQFF; d_call: .; v_call: TRBV28; j_call: TRBJ2-1; clone_size: .
cdr3_nt: TGTGCCAGCAGGGTGCTTTCCGTCGGTACGCAGTATTTT; cdr3_aa: CASRVLSVGTQYF; d_call: .; v_call: TRBV6-5; j_call: TRBJ2-3; clone_size: few
cdr3_nt: TGTGCCAGCAGCCCACCGGGAGGCAATCAGCCCCAGCATTTT; cdr3_aa: CASSPPGGNQPQHF; d_call: .; v_call: TRBV6-1; j_call: TRBJ1-5; clone_size: .
cdr3_nt: TGCGCCAGCAGCTCGCCATGGGCTAGCGCCTACAATGAGCAGTTCTTC; cdr3_aa: CASSSPWASAYNEQFF; d_call: .; v_call: TRBV4-1; j_call: TRBJ2-1; clone_size: .
cdr3_nt: TGTGCCAGCAGTCCCCCGCCTAGCTCCTACAATGAGCAGTTCTTC; cdr3_aa: CASSPPPSSYNEQFF; d_call: .; v_call: TRBV6-5; j_call: TRBJ2-1; clone_size: .
cdr3_nt: TGCGCCAGCAGTGAGTCCCCCGAGGGGGTTAAGTGGTTC; cdr3_aa: CASSESPEGVKWF; d_call: .; v_call: TRBV10-1; j_call: TRBJ2-7; clone_size: few
cdr3_nt: TGCGCCAGCAGCTTGGGGAGAGAGAACACTGAAGCTTTCTTT; cdr3_aa: CASSLGRENTEAFF; d_call: .; v_call: TRBV5-1; j_call: TRBJ1-1; clone_size: .
cdr3_nt: TGTGCCAGCAGTATTGGGACATCGCTGCGAGGAAACACCATATATTTT; cdr3_aa: CASSIGTSLRGNTIYF; d_call: .; v_call: TRBV28; j_call: TRBJ1-3; clone_size: .
cdr3_nt: TGTGCCAGCAGTTCGGAGGGGCGAGGGCAGCCCCAGCATTTT; cdr3_aa: CASSSEGRGQPQHF; d_call: .; v_call: TRBV6-5; j_call: TRBJ1-5; clone_size: .
cdr3_nt: TGTGCCAGCAGTGCCGGGACAGGGACTTACCAAGAGACCCAGTACTTC; cdr3_aa: CASSAGTGTYQETQYF; d_call: TRBD1; v_call: TRBV25-1; j_call: TRBJ2-5; clone_size: .
cdr3_nt: TGTGCCAGCAGCACTTGGACAGGGGGCGCATATGGCTACACCTTC; cdr3_aa: CASSTWTGGAYGYTF; d_call: TRBD1; v_call: TRBV7-8; j_call: TRBJ1-2; clone_size: .
cdr3_nt: TGTGCCTGGAACAGGGGGCTAAATCCTCGCACAGATACGCAGTATTTT; cdr3_aa: CAWNRGLNPRTDTQYF; d_call: TRBD1; v_call: TRBV30; j_call: TRBJ2-3; clone_size: .
cdr3_nt: TGTGCCAGCAGCATGGGGCTAGCGGGCCAAGAGACCCAGTACTTC; cdr3_aa: CASSMGLAGQETQYF; d_call: TRBD2; v_call: TRBV6-5; j_call: TRBJ2-5; clone_size: .
cdr3_nt: TGTGCCAGCAGCTTGGCCCCCTCCGGGAGGGCCAGGGAGACCCAGTACTTC; cdr3_aa: CASSLAPSGRARETQYF; d_call: TRBD2; v_call: TRBV5-5; j_call: TRBJ2-5; clone_size: .
cdr3_nt: TGTGCCAGCAGCCGGACTAGCGGGAGGGGCCAGGAGACCCAGTACTTC; cdr3_aa: CASSRTSGRGQETQYF; d_call: TRBD2; v_call: TRBV11-2; j_call: TRBJ2-5; clone_size: .
cdr3_nt: TGTGCCAGCAGCCTGGACAGGGGGATTAACACCGGGGAGCTGTTTTTT; cdr3_aa: CASSLDRGINTGELFF; d_call: TRBD1; v_call: TRBV5-6; j_call: TRBJ2-2; clone_size: few
cdr3_nt: TGCGCCAGCAGTGACGGGGGTCGCAAGACTGAAGCTTTCTTT; cdr3_aa: CASSDGGRKTEAFF; d_call: .; v_call: TRBV10-1; j_call: TRBJ1-1; clone_size: .
cdr3_nt: TGCGCCAGCAGCTTCCAGGGCTCTGGAAACACCATATATTTT; cdr3_aa: CASSFQGSGNTIYF; d_call: .; v_call: TRBV5-1; j_call: TRBJ1-3; clone_size: .
cdr3_nt: TGCGCCAGCAGTCCCGGGACTAGCGGGCGGCAGTTCTTC; cdr3_aa: CASSPGTSGRQFF; d_call: TRBD2; v_call: TRBV10-1; j_call: TRBJ2-1; clone_size: many
cdr3_nt: TGCGCCAGCAGCCAAGAGGGAGCCGGGACACGTCGTAACTATGGCTACACCTTC; cdr3_aa: CASSQEGAGTRRNYGYTF; d_call: .; v_call: TRBV4-1; j_call: TRBJ1-2; clone_size: .
cdr3_nt: TGTGCCAGCAGCCCCCACCGGTACGAGCAGTACTTC; cdr3_aa: CASSPHRYEQYF; d_call: .; v_call: TRBV7-8; j_call: TRBJ2-7; clone_size: .
cdr3_nt: TGTGCCAGCAGCGCCGGCGGGTTGGAGTACGAGCAGTACTTC; cdr3_aa: CASSAGGLEYEQYF; d_call: .; v_call: TRBV9; j_call: TRBJ2-7; clone_size: few
cdr3_nt: TGTGCCAGCAGCCCTACAGATACGCAGTATTTT; cdr3_aa: CASSPTDTQYF; d_call: .; v_call: TRBV7-2; j_call: TRBJ2-3; clone_size: once
cdr3_nt: TGCGCCAGCAGCATGGACAGCTACGAGCAGTACTTC; cdr3_aa: CASSMDSYEQYF; d_call: .; v_call: TRBV4-1; j_call: TRBJ2-7; clone_size: .